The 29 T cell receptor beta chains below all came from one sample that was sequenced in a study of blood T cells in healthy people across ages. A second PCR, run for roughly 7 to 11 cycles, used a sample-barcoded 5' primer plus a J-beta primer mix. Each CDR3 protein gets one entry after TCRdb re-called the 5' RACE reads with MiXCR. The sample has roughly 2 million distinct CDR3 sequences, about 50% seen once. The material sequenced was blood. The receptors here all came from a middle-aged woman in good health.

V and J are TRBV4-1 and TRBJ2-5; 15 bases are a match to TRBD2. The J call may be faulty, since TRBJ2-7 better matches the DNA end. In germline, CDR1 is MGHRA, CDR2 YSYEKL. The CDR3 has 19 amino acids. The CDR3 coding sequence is TGCGCCAGCACAAAAGGAGGACTAGCGGGGGGGCGAGAATTTAACGAGCAGTACTTC. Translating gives CASTKGGLAGGREFNEQYF.

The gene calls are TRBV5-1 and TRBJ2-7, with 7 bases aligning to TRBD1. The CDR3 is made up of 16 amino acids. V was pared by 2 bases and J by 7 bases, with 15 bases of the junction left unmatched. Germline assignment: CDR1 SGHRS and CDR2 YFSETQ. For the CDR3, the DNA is TGCGCCAGCAGCTTATCAGGGGGTCAGTCCTACAATGAGCAGTACTTC. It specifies CASSLSGGQSYNEQYF.

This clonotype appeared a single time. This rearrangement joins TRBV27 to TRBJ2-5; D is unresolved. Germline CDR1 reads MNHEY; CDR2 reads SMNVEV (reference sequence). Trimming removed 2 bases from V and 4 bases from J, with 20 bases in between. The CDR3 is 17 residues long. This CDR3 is CASSLPPAAPPRETQYF. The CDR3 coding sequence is TGTGCCAGCAGTTTACCCCCCGCGGCGCCACCTCGAGAGACCCAGTACTTC.

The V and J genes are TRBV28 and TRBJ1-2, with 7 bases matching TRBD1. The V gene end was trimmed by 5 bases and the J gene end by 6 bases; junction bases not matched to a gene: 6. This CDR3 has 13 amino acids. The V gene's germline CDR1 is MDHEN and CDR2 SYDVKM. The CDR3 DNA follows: TGTGCCAGCAGTCAACCAGGACAGGATGGCTACACCTTC. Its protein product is CASSQPGQDGYTF.

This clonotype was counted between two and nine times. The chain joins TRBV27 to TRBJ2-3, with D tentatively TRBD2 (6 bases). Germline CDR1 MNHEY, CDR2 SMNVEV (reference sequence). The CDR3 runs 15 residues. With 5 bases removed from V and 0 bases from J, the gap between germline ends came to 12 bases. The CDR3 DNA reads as TGTGCCAGCAGTGGACTTGGGACTAGCACAGATACGCAGTATTTT. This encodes CASSGLGTSTDTQYF.

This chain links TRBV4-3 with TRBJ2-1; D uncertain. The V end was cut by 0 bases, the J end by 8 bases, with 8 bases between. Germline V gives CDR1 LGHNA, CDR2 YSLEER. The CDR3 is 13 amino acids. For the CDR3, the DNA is TGCGCCAGCAGCCAAGATCTAGAGTATGAGCAGTTCTTC. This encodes CASSQDLEYEQFF.

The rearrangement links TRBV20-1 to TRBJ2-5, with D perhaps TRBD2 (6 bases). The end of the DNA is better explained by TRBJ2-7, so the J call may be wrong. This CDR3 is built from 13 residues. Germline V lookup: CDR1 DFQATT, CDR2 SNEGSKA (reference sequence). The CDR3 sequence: CSARSGTPYEQYF. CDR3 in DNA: TGCAGTGCTAGGAGTGGGACTCCCTACGAGCAGTACTTC.

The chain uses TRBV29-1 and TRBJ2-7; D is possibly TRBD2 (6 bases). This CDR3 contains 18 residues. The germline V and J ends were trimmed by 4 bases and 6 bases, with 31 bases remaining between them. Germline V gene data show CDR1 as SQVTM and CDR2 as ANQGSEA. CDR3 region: CSVGEGGSPVSTLREQYF. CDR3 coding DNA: TGCAGCGTTGGCGAGGGAGGCAGTCCTGTGTCTACGCTACGCGAGCAGTACTTC.

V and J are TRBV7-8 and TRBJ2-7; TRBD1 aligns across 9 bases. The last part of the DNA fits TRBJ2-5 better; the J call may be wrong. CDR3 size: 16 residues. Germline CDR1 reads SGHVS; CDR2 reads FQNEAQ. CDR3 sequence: CASSLGDRGMRETQYF. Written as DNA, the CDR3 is TGTGCCAGCAGCTTAGGCGACAGGGGGATGAGGGAGACCCAGTACTTC.

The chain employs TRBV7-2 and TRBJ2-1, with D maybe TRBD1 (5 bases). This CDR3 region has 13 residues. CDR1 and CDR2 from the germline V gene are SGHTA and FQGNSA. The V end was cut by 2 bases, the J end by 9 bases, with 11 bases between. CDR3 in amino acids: CASSLSTAGEQFF. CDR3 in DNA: TGTGCCAGCAGCTTATCGACAGCTGGTGAGCAGTTCTTC. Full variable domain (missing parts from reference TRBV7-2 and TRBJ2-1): GAGVSQSPSNKVTEKGKDVELRCDPISGHTALYWYRQSLGQGLEFLIYFQGNSAPDKSGLPSDRFSAERTGGSVSTLTIQRTQQEDSAVYLCASSLSTAGEQFFGPGTRLTVL.

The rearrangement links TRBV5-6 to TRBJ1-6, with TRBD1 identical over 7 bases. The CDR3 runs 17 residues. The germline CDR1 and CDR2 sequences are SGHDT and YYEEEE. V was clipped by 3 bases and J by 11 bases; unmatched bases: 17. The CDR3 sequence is CASSYPQPGQLIAPLHF. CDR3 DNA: TGTGCCAGCAGCTACCCCCAACCGGGACAGCTAATCGCACCCCTCCACTTT.

The CDR3 loop reads CASSNITGIRPQYF. Written as DNA, the CDR3 is TGCGCCAGCAGCAATATAACCGGGATTCGGCCGCAGTATTTT. The chain has TRBV5-1 and TRBJ2-3; maybe TRBD2 (5 bases). Germline CDR1 reads SGHRS; CDR2 reads YFSETQ. Trimming took 4 bases from V and 10 from J, leaving 19 bases between them. This CDR3 region has 14 residues.

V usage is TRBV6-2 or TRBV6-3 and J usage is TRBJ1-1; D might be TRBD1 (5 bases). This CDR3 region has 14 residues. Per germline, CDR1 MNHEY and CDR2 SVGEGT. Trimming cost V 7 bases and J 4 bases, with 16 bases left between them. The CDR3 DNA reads TGTGCCAGCAACCCCCGGGGACGGGGCACTGAAGCTTTCTTT. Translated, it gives CASNPRGRGTEAFF.

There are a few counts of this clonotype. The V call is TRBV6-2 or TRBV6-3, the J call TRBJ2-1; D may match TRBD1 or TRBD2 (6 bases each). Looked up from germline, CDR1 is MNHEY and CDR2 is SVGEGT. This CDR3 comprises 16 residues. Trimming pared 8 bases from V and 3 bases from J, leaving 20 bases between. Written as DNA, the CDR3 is TGTGCCAGCTATACCCGCCAGAGGGGGGTCTACAATGAGCAGTTCTTC. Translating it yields CASYTRQRGVYNEQFF.

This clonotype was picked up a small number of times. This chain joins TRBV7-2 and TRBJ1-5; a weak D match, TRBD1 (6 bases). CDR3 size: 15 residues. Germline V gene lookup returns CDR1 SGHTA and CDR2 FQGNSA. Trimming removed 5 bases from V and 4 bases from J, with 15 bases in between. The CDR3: CASSVQGSRNQPQHF. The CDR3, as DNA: TGTGCCAGCAGCGTTCAGGGGTCCCGGAATCAGCCCCAGCATTTT.

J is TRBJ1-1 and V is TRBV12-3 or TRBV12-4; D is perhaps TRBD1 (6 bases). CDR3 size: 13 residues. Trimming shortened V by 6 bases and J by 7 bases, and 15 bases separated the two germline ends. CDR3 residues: CASRNAGQCEAFF. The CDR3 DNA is TGTGCCAGCAGGAATGCCGGACAGTGTGAAGCTTTCTTT.

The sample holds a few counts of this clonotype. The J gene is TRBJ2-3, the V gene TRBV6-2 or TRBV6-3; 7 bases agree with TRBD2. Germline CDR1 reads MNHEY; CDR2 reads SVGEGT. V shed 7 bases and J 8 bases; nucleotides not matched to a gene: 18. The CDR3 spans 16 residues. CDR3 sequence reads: CASIHSWGGGRITQYF. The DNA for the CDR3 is TGTGCCAGCATTCATTCGTGGGGCGGGGGAAGGATTACGCAGTATTTT.

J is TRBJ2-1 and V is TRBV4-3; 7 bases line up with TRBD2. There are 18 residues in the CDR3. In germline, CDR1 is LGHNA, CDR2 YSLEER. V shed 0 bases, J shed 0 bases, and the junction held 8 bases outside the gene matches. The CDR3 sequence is CASSQDLQRGSSYNEQFF. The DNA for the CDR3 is TGCGCCAGCAGCCAAGATCTCCAGCGGGGAAGCTCCTACAATGAGCAGTTCTTC.

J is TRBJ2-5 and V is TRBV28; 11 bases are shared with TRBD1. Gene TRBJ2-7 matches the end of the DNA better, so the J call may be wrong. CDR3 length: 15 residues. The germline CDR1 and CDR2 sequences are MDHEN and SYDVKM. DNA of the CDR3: TGTGCCAGCAGTTCGGCCGGGACAGGGGGATCCGAGCAGTACTTC. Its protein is CASSSAGTGGSEQYF.

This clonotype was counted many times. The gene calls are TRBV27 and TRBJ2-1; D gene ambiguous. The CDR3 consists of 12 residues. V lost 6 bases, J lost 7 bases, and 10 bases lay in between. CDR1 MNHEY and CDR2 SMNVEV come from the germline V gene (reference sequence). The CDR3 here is CASSFVGNEQFF. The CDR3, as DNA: TGTGCCAGCAGCTTTGTGGGGAATGAGCAGTTCTTC.

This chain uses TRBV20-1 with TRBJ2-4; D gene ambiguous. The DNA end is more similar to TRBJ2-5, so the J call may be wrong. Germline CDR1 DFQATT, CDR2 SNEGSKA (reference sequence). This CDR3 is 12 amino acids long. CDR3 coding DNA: TGCAGTGCTTTCGTACTCCAAGAGACCCAGTACTTC. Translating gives CSAFVLQETQYF.

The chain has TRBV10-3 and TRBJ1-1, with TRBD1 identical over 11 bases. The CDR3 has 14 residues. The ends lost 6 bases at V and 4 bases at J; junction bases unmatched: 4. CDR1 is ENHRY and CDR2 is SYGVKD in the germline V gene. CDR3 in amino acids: CAISGQGAVTEAFF. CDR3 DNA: TGTGCCATCAGCGGACAGGGGGCCGTCACTGAAGCTTTCTTT.

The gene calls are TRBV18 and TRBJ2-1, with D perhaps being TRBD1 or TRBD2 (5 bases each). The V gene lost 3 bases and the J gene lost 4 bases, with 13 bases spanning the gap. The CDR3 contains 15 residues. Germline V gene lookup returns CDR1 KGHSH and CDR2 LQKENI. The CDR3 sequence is CASSPDGAKYNEQFF. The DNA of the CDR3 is TGTGCCAGCTCACCGGACGGGGCGAAATACAATGAGCAGTTCTTC.

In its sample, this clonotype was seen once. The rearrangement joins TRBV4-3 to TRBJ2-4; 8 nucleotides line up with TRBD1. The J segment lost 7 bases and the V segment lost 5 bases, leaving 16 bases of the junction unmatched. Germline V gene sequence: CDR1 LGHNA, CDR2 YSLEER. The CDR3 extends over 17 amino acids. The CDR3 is CASSRVMGQGARNIQYF. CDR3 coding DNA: TGCGCCAGCAGCAGAGTTATGGGGCAGGGGGCGCGGAACATTCAGTACTTC.

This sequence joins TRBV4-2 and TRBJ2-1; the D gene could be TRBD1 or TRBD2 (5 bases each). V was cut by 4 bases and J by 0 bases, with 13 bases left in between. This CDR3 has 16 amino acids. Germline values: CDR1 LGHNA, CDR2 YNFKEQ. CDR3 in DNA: TGTGCCAGCAGCCCCCGGGACGATAGCTCCTACAATGAGCAGTTCTTC. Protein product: CASSPRDDSSYNEQFF.

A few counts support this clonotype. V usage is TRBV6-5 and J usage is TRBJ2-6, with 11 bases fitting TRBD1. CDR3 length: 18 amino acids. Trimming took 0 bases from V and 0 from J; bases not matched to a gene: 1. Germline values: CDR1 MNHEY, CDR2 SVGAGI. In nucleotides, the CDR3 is TGTGCCAGCAGTTACTCCGGGACAGGGGGCTCTGGGGCCAACGTCCTGACTTTC. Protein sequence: CASSYSGTGGSGANVLTF.

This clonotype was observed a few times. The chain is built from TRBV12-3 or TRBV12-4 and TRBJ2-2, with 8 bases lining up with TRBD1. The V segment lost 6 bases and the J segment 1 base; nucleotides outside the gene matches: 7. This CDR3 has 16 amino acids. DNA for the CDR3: TGTGCCAGCAGAACTCCGGGACAGGAGAACACCGGGGAGCTGTTTTTT. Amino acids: CASRTPGQENTGELFF.

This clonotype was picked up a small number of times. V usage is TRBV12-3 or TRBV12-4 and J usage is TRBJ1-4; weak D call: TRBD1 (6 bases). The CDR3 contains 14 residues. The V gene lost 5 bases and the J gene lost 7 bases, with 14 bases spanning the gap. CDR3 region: CASSLQGSGEKLFF. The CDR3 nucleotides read TGTGCCAGCAGTCTCCAGGGGAGCGGTGAAAAACTGTTTTTT.

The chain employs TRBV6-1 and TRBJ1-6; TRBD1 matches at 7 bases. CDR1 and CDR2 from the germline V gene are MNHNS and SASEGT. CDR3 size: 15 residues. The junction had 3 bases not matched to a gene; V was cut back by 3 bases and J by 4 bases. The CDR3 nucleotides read TGTGCCAGCAGTGAGACACAGGGGTATAATTCACCCCTCCACTTT. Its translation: CASSETQGYNSPLHF.